Below, one TCR beta chain is given with its context. In the study's own analysis: Nucleated cell counts were estimated from reference gene primer amplification. The assay was immunoSEQ multiplex PCR, and TCRdb's table has in-frame clones only and misses some. The DNA gave D and trimming, while V, J and clone size come from that table. The sample lists roughly 130,000 clones, more than 70% occurring once. The data were taken from a study of blood T cell repertoires in COVID-19. On the study more broadly: T cells, B-cell-depleted T cells, or PBMCs provided the cDNA or gDNA that served as material.

The V gene lost 0 bases and the J gene lost 0 bases, with 6 bases spanning the gap. The CDR3 sequence is 14 residues long. CDR1 is SGHRS and CDR2 is YFSETQ in the germline V gene. The source is a woman aged 25 to 39 who had recovered from COVID-19. The V call is TRBV5-1, the J call TRBJ1-2; no clear D gene. Material for sequencing was peripheral blood. CDR3 nucleotides: TGCGCCAGCAGCTTGGAACGGGCTAACTATGGCTACACCTTC. This gives the protein CASSLERANYGYTF.